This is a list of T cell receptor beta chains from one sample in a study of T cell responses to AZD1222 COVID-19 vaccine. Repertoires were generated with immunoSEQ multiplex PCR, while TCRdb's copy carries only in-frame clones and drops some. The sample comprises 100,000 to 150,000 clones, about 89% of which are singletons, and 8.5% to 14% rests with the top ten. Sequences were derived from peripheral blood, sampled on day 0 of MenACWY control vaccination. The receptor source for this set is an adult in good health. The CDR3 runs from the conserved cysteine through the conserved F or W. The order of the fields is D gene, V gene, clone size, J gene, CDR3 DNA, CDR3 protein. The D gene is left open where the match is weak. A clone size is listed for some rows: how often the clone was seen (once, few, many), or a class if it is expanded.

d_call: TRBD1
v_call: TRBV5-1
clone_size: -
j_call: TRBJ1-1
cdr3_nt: TGCGCCAGCAGCTCGGTAGGGGGCTTGAACACTGAAGCTTTCTTT
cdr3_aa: CASSSVGGLNTEAFF

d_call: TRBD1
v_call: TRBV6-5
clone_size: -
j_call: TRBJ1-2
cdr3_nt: TGTGCCAGCAGTTTCTACGACAGGGCTAACTATGGCTACACCTTC
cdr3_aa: CASSFYDRANYGYTF

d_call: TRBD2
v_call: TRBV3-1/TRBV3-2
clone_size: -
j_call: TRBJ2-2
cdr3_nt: TGTGCCAGCAGCCAAGGGCTAGCGGGAACCGGGGAGCTGTTTTTT
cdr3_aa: CASSQGLAGTGELFF

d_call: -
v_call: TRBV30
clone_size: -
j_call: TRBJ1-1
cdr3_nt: TGTGCCTGGAGGGTCAGAACTGAAGCTTTCTTT
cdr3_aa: CAWRVRTEAFF

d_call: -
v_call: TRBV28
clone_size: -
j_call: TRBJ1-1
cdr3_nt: TGTGCCAGCAGTTTTGATCCCCCCCCAGGGATGACTGAAGCTTTCTTT
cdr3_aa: CASSFDPPPGMTEAFF

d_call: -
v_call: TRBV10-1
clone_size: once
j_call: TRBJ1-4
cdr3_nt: TGCGCCAGCAGAGACAGGTGGAATGAAAAACTGTTTTTT
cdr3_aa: CASRDRWNEKLFF

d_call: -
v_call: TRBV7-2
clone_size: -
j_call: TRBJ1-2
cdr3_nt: TGTGCCAGCAGTCTAGGAGACAGACCTAACTATGGCTACACCTTC
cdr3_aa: CASSLGDRPNYGYTF

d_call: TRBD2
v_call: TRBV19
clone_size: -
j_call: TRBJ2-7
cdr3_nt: TGTGCCAGTAGTATAAGTGGGGGGGGTGAATACGAGCAGTACTTC
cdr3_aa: CASSISGGGEYEQYF

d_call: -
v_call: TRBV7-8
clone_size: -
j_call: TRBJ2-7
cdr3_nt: TGTGCCAGCAGCCTCAGAGGGGGGGGCGCGTACGAGCAGTACTTC
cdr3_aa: CASSLRGGGAYEQYF

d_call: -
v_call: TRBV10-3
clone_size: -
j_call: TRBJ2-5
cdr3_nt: TGTGCCATCACCCAGGGTGAGACCCAGTACTTC
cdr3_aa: CAITQGETQYF

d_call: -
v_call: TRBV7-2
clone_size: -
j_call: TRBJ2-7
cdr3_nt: TGTGCCAGCAGCTTGGGTCAGACTGTTGGCGAGCAGTACTTC
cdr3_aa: CASSLGQTVGEQYF

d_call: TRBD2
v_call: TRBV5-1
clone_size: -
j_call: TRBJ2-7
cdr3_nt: TGCGCCAGCAGCCCGGGACTAGCGGGAGGATACGAGCAGTACTTC
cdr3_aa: CASSPGLAGGYEQYF

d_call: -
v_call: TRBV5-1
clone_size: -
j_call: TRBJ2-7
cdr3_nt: TGCGCCAGCAGCGCCGGCGAATTGTCCGAGCAGTACTTC
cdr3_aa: CASSAGELSEQYF

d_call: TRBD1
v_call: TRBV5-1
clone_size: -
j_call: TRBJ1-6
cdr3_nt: TGCGCCAGCAGCGAGGGGGCCAGCCTAAATTCACCCCTCCACTTT
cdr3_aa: CASSEGASLNSPLHF

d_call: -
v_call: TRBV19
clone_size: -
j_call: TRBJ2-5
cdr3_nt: TGTGCCAGTAGTATCGGGGGTGAAGAGACCCAGTACTTC
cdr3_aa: CASSIGGEETQYF

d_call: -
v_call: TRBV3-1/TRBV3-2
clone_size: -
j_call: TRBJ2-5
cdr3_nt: TGTGCCAGCAGCCAAGGACTAGTAGTATACTTC
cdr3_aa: CASSQGLVVYF

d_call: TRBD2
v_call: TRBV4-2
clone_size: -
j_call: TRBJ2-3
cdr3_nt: TGTGCCAGCAGCCCTGGGACTAGCGGAACAGATACGCAGTATTTT
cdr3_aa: CASSPGTSGTDTQYF

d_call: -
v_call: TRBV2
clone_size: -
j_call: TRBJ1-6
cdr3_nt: TGTGCCAGCAGTGACAGCTTCACCTATAATTCACCCCTCCACTTT
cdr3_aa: CASSDSFTYNSPLHF

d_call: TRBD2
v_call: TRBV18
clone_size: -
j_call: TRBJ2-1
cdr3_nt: TGTGCCAGCCAACTAGCGGGAGATGTCGATGAGCAGTTCTTC
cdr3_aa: CASQLAGDVDEQFF

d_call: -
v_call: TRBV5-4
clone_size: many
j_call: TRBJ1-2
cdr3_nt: TGTGCCAGCAGCTTGGTGCCAGGGGATGGCTACACCTTC
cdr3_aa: CASSLVPGDGYTF

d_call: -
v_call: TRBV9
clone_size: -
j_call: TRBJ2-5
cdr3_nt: TGTGCCAGCAGCCCGGGGCAGCGGGAGACCCAGTACTTC
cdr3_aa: CASSPGQRETQYF

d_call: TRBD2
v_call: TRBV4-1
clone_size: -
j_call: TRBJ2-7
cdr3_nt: TGCGCCAGCAGCCAAGGAATACTCCGGGACTACCCCTACGAGCAGTACTTC
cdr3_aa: CASSQGILRDYPYEQYF

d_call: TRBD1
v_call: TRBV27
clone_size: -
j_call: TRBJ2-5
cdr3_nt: TGTGCCAGCAGTATGGGGACAGGAGAGACCCAGTACTTC
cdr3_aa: CASSMGTGETQYF